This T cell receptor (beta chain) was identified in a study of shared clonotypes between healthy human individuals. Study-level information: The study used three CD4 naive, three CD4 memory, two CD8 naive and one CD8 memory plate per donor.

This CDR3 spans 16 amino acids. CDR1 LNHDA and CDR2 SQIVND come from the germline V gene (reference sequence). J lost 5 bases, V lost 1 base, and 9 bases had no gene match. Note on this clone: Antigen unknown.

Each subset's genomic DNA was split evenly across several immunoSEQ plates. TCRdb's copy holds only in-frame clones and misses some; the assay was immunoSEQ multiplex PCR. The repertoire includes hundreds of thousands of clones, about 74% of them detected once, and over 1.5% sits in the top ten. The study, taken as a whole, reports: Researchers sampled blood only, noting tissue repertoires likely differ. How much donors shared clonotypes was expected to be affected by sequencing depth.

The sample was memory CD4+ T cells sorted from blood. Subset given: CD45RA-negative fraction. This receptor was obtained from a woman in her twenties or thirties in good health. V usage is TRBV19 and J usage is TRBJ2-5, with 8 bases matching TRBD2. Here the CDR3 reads CASSIGGSGKRETQYF. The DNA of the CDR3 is TGTGCCAGTAGTATAGGGGGTAGCGGGAAGAGGGAGACCCAGTACTTC.